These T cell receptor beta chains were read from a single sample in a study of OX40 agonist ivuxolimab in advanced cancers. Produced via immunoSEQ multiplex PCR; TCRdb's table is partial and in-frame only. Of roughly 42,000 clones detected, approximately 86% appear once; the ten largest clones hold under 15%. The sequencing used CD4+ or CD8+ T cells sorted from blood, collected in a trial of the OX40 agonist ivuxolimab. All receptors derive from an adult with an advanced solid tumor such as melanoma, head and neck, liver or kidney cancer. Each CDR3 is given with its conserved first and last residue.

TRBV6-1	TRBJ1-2	CASSEPIQTPDYGYTF
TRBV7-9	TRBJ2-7	CASSFPGSYEQYF
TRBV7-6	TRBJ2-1	CASSLVGMVDEQFF
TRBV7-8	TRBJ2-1	CASSLFSYRLGNEQFF
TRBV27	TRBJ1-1	CASSLGPNTEAFF
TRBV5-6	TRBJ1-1	CASSSRGLGDTEAFF
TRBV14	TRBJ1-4	CASGSEPTEKLFF
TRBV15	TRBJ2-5	CATSTPGQGRQETQYF
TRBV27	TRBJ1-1	CASSLSRPTGEAFF
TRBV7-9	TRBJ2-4	CASSFVGTGDNIQYF
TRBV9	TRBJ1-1	CASSDDRGWAFF
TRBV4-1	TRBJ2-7	CASSARTEVLEQYF
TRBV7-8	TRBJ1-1	CASSPEKAFF
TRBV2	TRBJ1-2	CASIRTLNYGYTF
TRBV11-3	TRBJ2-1	CASSLGRGARGYEQFF
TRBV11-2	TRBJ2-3	CASRTAGRGDTQYF
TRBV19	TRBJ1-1	CATSAGQGYTEAFF